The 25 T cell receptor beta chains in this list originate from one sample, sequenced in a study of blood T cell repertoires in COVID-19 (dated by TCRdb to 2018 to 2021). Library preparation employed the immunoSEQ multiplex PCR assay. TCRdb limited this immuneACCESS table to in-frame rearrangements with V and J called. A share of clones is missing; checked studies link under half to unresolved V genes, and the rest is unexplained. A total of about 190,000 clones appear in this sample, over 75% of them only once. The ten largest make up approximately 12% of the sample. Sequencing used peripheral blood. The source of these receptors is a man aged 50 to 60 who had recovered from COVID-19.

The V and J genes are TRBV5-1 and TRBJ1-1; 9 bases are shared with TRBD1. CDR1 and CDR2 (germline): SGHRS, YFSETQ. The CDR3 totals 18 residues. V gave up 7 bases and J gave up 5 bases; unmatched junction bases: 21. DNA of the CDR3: TGCGCCAGCGGCAAGTCGACAGGGGGGGATAGTTTAGATACTGAAGCTTTCTTT. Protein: CASGKSTGGDSLDTEAFF.

The chain's CDR3 is CASSSRARTDTQYF. The CDR3 DNA sequence: TGTGCCAGCAGTTCGCGGGCCCGCACAGATACGCAGTATTTT. The chain joins TRBV11-2 to TRBJ2-3, with D possibly matching TRBD2 (5 bases). V dropped 6 bases and J dropped 1 base, with 11 bases sitting between them. CDR3 length: 14 residues. The germline V gene has CDR1 SGHAT and CDR2 FQNNGV.

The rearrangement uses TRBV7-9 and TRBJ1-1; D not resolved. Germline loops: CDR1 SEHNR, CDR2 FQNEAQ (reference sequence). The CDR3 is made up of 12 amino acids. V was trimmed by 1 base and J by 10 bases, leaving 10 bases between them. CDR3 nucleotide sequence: TGTGCCAGCAGCTTAGAAGGCGGTTTAGCTTTCTTT. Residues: CASSLEGGLAFF.

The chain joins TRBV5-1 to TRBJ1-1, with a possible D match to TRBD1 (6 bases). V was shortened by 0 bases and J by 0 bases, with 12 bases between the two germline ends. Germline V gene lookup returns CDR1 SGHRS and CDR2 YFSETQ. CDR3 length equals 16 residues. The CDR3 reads CASSLVGAIMNTEAFF. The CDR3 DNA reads TGCGCCAGCAGCTTGGTGGGGGCGATAATGAACACTGAAGCTTTCTTT.

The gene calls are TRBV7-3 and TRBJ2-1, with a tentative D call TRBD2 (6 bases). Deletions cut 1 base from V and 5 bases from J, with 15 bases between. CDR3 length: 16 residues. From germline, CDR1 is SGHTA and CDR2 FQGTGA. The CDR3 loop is CASSLSAAGTNNEQFF. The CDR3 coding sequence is TGTGCCAGCAGCTTAAGTGCGGCGGGAACTAACAATGAGCAGTTCTTC.

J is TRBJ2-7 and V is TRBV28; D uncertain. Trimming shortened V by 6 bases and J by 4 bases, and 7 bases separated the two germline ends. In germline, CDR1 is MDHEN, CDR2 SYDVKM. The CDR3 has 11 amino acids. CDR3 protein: CASRNGYEQYF. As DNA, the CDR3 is TGTGCCAGCAGAAACGGGTACGAGCAGTACTTC.

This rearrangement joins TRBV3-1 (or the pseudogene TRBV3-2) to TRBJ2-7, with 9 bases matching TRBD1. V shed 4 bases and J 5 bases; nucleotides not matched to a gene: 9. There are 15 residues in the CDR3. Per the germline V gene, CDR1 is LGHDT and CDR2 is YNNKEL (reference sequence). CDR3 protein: CASSRRDRVNHEQYF. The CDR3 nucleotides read TGTGCCAGCAGCCGCCGGGACAGGGTTAACCACGAGCAGTACTTC.

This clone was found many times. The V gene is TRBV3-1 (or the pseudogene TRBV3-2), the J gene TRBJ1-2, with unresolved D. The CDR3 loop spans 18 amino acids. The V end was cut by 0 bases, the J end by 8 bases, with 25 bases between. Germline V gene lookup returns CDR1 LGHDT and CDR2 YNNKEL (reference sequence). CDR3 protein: CASSQDHPAGREGLGYTF. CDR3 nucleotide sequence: TGTGCCAGCAGCCAAGATCATCCGGCAGGAAGAGAGGGATTAGGCTACACCTTC.

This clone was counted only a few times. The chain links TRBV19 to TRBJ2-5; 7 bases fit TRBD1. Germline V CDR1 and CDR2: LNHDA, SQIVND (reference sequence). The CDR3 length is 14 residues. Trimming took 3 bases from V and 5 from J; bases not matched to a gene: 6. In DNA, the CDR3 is TGTGCCAGTAGTATCGGACAGGCAGGGGAGACCCAGTACTTC. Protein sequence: CASSIGQAGETQYF. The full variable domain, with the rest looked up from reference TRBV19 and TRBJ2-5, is DGGITQSPKYLFRKEGQNVTLSCEQNLNHDAMYWYRQDPGQGLRLIYYSQIVNDFQKGDIAEGYSVSREKKESFPLTVTSAQKNPTAFYLCASSIGQAGETQYFGPGTRLLVL.

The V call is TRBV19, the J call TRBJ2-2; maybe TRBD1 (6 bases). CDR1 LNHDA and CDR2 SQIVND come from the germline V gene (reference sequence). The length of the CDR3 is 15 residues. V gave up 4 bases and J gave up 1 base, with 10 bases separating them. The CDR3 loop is CASSRETGNTGELFF. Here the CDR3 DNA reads TGTGCCAGTAGTAGAGAGACAGGGAACACCGGGGAGCTGTTTTTT.

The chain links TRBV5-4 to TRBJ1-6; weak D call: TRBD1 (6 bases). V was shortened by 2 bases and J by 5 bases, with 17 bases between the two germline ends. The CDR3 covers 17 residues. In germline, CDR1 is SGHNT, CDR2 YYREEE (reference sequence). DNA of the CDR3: TGTGCCAGCAGCTTAGCCGAAACAGGGCATAATAATTCACCCCTCCACTTT. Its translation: CASSLAETGHNNSPLHF.

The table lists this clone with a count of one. As DNA, the CDR3 is TGTGCCAGCAGCTTACAGGGACAGTCACAAGAGACCCAGTACTTC. As protein: CASSLQGQSQETQYF. V usage is TRBV5-4 and J usage is TRBJ2-5, with TRBD1 matching 7 bases. The trim removed 2 bases at V and 2 bases at J, leaving 6 bases unmatched. CDR3 size: 15 residues. Germline CDR1 SGHNT, CDR2 YYREEE (reference sequence).

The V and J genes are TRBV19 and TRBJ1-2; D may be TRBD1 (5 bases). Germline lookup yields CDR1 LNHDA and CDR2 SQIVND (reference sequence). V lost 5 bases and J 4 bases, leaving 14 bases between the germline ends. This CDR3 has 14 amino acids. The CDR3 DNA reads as TGTGCCAGTAGTCCGGGGAGGGACCTCTATGGCTACACCTTC. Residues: CASSPGRDLYGYTF.

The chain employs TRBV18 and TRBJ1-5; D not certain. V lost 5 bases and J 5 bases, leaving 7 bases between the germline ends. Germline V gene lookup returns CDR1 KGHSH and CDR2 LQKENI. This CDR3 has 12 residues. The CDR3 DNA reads TGTGCCAGCTCAAGCCCCGATCAGCCCCAGCATTTT. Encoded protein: CASSSPDQPQHF.

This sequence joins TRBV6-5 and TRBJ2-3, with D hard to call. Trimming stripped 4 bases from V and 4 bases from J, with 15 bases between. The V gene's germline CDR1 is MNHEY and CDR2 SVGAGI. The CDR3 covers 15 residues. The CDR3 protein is CASSSDFFVADTQYF. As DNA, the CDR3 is TGTGCCAGCAGTTCTGACTTCTTTGTCGCAGATACGCAGTATTTT.

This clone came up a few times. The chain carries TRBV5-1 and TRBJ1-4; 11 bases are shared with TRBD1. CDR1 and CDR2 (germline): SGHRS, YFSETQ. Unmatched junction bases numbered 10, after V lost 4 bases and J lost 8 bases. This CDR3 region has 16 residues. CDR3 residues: CASSPGQGAFREKLFF. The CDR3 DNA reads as TGCGCCAGCAGCCCTGGACAGGGGGCCTTTCGGGAAAAACTGTTTTTT. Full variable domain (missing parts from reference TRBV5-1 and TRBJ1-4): KAGVTQTPRYLIKTRGQQVTLSCSPISGHRSVSWYQQTPGQGLQFLFEYFSETQRNKGNFPGRFSGRQFSNSRSEMNVSTLELGDSALYLCASSPGQGAFREKLFFGSGTQLSVL.

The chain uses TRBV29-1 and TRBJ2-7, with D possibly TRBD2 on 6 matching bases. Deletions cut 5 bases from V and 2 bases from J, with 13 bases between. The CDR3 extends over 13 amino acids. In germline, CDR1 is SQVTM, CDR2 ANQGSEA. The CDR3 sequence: CSVWERATYEQYF. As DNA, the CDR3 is TGCAGCGTTTGGGAGCGGGCAACCTACGAGCAGTACTTC.

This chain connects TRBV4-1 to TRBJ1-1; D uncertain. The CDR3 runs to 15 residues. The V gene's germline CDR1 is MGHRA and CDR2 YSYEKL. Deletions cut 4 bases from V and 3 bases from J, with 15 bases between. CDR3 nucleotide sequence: TGCGCCAGCAGCCGAAGCACTGGAGTATACACTGAAGCTTTCTTT. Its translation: CASSRSTGVYTEAFF.

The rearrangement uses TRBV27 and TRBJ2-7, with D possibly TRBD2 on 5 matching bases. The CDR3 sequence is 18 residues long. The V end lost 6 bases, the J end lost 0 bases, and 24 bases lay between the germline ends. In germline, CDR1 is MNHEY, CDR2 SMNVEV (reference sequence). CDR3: CASSLASYRTLHSYEQYF. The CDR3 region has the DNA TGTGCCAGCAGCTTAGCGTCCTACAGAACCCTACACTCCTACGAGCAGTACTTC.

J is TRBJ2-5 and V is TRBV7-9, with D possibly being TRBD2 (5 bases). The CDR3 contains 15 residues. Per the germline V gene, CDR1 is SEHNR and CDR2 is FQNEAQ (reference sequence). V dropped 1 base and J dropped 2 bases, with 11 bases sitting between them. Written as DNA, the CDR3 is TGTGCCAGCAGCTTAGGACGGACTTTTCAAGAGACCCAGTACTTC. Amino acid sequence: CASSLGRTFQETQYF.

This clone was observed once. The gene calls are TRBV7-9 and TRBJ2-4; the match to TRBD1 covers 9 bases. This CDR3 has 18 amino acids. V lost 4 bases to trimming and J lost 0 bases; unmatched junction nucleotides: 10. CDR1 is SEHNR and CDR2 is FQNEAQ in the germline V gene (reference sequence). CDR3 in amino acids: CASSSQGARDLAKNIQYF. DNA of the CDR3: TGTGCCAGCAGCTCACAGGGGGCGAGGGATTTAGCCAAAAACATTCAGTACTTC.

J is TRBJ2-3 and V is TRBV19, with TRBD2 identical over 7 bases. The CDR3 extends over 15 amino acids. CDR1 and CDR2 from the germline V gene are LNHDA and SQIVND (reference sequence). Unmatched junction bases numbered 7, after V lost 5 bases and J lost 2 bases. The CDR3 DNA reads TGTGCCAGTAGTGTGACTAGCACAAACACAGATACGCAGTATTTT. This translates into CASSVTSTNTDTQYF.

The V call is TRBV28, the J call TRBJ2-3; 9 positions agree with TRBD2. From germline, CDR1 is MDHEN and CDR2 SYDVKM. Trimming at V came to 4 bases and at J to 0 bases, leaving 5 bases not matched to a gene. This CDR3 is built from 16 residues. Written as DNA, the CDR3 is TGTGCCAGCAGTTCCTCTAGCGGGACTAGCACAGATACGCAGTATTTT. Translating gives CASSSSSGTSTDTQYF.

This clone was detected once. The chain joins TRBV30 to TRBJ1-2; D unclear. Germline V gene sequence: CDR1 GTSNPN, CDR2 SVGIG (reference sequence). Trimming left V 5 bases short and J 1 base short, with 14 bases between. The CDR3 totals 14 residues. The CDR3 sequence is CAWGRTSLNYGYTF. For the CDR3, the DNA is TGTGCCTGGGGGAGGACTTCTCTTAACTATGGCTACACCTTC.

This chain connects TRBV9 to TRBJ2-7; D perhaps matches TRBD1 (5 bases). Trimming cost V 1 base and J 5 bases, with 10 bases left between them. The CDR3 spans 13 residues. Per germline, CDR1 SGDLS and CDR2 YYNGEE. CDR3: CASSVQARDEQYF. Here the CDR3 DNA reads TGTGCCAGCAGCGTACAGGCCAGGGACGAGCAGTACTTC.